Each of the 10 T cell receptor beta chains below was sequenced from the same sample in a study of regulatory T cells in long-lasting Graves disease. Time point specified: newly diagnosed GD, antithyroid drugs for less than 3 months. The TCR library was made from RNA extracted from PBMCs. For TCR beta, libraries came from iRepertoire HTBI primers and Arm-PCR of CDR3 regions. TCRdb processed the multiplex PCR reads anew with MiXCR; each CDR3 protein has one entry. The table records 620,000 or so distinct CDR3 sequences, under 20% of them present only once. The data were also submitted as part of a second study, on T cells in Graves' hyperthyroidism and ophthalmopathy.

The sequenced sample was peripheral blood mononuclear cells (PBMCs), obtained at new diagnosis, from a patient treated with antithyroid drugs. All receptors come from a woman in her twenties or thirties with Graves disease.

The chain joins TRBV6-1 to TRBJ1-5; D remains ambiguous. Trimming removed 5 bases from V and 0 bases from J, with 17 bases in between. CDR1 and CDR2 (germline): MNHNS, SASEGT. The CDR3 is made up of 17 amino acids. CDR3 nucleotide sequence: TGTGCCAGCAGTCCCGGGATCCCGGTTTATAGCAATCAGCCCCAGCATTTT. Protein product: CASSPGIPVYSNQPQHF.

This clonotype was picked up a small number of times. The CDR3 sequence is CASTKIFTRDVDYGYTF. The CDR3 DNA sequence: TGTGCCAGCACAAAAATTTTTACCCGGGACGTTGACTATGGCTACACCTTC. The chain joins TRBV19 to TRBJ1-2; a possible D gene is TRBD1 (5 bases). CDR3 size: 17 residues. V was shortened by 9 bases and J by 3 bases, with 26 bases between the two germline ends. Germline-derived CDR1 and CDR2 are LNHDA and SQIVND (reference sequence).

This clonotype was detected ten times or more. The V and J genes are TRBV2 and TRBJ2-7; 8 bases align to TRBD2. The CDR3 loop spans 11 amino acids. Germline values: CDR1 SNHLY, CDR2 FYNNEI. J gave up 7 bases and V 6 bases, and 2 bases lay outside the gene matches. CDR3 nucleotide sequence: TGTGCCAGCAGCATAGCGGGAGAGCAGTACTTC. Translated, it gives CASSIAGEQYF.

In this sample, this clonotype turned up many times. The rearrangement links TRBV3-1 to TRBJ2-7, with a possible D match to TRBD2 (5 bases). This CDR3 comprises 15 residues. Germline lookup yields CDR1 LGHDT and CDR2 YNNKEL (reference sequence). The V end lost 0 bases, the J end lost 6 bases, and 15 bases lay between the germline ends. DNA of the CDR3: TGTGCCAGCAGCCAAGATCCCACTAGTTCGGGCGAGCAGTACTTC. This translates into CASSQDPTSSGEQYF.

This rearrangement joins TRBV4-2 to TRBJ2-7; D is possibly TRBD2 (5 bases). The CDR3 has 14 residues. Germline V gene lookup returns CDR1 LGHNA and CDR2 YNFKEQ. V was clipped by 2 bases and J by 3 bases, with 11 bases between them. CDR3 region: CASSQTTGSYEQYF. CDR3 coding DNA: TGTGCCAGCAGCCAAACGACGGGGAGCTACGAGCAGTACTTC.

The table lists this clonotype with many counts. The chain joins TRBV3-1 to TRBJ1-1; maybe TRBD1 (5 bases). The CDR3 has 14 residues. V gave up 1 base and J gave up 4 bases, with 10 bases separating them. Per the germline V gene, CDR1 is LGHDT and CDR2 is YNNKEL (reference sequence). CDR3 DNA sequence: TGTGCCAGCAGCCAAGGGGGGAGGGGCACTGAAGCTTTCTTT. This sequence encodes CASSQGGRGTEAFF.

The chain carries TRBV19 and TRBJ2-1; 12 nucleotides align to TRBD2. J lost 1 base, V lost 1 base, and 2 bases had no gene match. The V gene's germline CDR1 is LNHDA and CDR2 SQIVND (reference sequence). The CDR3 sequence is 17 residues long. CDR3 DNA: TGTGCCAGTAGTATAGTGACTAGCGGGAGTTCCTACAATGAGCAGTTCTTC. It specifies CASSIVTSGSSYNEQFF.

This clonotype was seen at least ten times. The chain combines TRBV28 with TRBJ1-2; unclear D gene. In germline, CDR1 is MDHEN, CDR2 SYDVKM. V was shortened by 6 bases and J by 4 bases, with 15 bases between the two germline ends. The CDR3 sequence is 14 residues long. DNA for the CDR3: TGTGCCAGCAGCTACACTACACCTCGCTATGGCTACACCTTC. Translating gives CASSYTTPRYGYTF.

This clonotype was counted only a few times. The rearrangement links TRBV7-2 to TRBJ2-4; D is perhaps TRBD2 (6 bases). CDR1 and CDR2 from the germline V gene are SGHTA and FQGNSA. V was cut by 5 bases and J by 15 bases, with 20 bases left in between. The CDR3 is made up of 13 amino acids. CDR3 coding DNA: TGTGCCAGCAGCCTCAATCCGGGGGAAAAAGGGTACTTC. Its protein is CASSLNPGEKGYF.

The V call is TRBV27, the J call TRBJ1-3; weak D call: TRBD1 (5 bases). CDR1 is MNHEY, CDR2 SMNVEV, per germline (reference sequence). V gave up 6 bases and J gave up 0 bases, with 9 bases separating them. CDR3 size: 14 residues. CDR3 amino acids: CASRRGASGNTIYF. The DNA for the CDR3 is TGTGCCAGCAGACGAGGGGCCTCTGGAAACACCATATATTTT.